This note documents a single T cell receptor beta chain sequence. Its cognate antigen is unknown. From 5'RACE with constant-segment primers came TCR alpha and TCR beta cDNA libraries that carried sample barcodes and UMIs. TCRdb recomputed calls from the 5' RACE reads with MiXCR, one row per CDR3 protein. The sample has a few hundred thousand distinct CDR3 sequences, roughly 15% seen once. This sample was taken from a study of T-cell memory formation after mild COVID-19. Whole-study context: TCR clusters showed largely donor specificity. Study observations and caveats: Contracting clones from day 15 to 85 showed balanced CD4/CD8; later expanders favored CD4+. Contracting clones localized mainly to CM and EM when CD4+ and mainly to EMRA when CD8+.

CDR3 length equals 14 residues. Germline V gene sequence: CDR1 SGHAT, CDR2 FQNNGV. V trimming: 3 bases; J trimming: 3 bases; junction bases outside the gene matches: 2. Sequencing was performed on PBMCs or a T cell subset sorted from them (not recorded which). J is TRBJ2-1 and V is TRBV11-2; 7 bases fit TRBD2. The receptor was isolated from a man aged 18 to 30 who had mild COVID-19 (a few samples of this study predate the infection). Cell type and time point are not known. The CDR3: CASSFPGGYNEQFF. CDR3 DNA: TGTGCCAGCAGCTTCCCGGGGGGCTACAATGAGCAGTTCTTC.